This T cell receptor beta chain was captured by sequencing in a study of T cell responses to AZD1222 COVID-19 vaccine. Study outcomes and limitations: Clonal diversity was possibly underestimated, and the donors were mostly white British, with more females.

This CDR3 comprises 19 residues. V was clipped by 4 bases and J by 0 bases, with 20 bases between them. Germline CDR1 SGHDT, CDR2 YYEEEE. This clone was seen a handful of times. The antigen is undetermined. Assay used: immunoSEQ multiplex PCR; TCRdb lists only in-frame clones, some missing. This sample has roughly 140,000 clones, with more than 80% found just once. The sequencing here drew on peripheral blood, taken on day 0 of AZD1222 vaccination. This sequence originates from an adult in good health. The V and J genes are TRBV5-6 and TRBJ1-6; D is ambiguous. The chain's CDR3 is CASSVDGLRLSSYNSPLHF. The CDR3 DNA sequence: TGTGCCAGCAGCGTGGACGGACTAAGACTAAGCTCCTATAATTCACCCCTCCACTTT. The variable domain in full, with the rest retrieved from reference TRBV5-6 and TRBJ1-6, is DAGVTQSPTHLIKTRGQQVTLRCSPKSGHDTVSWYQQALGQGPQFIFQYYEEEERQRGNFPDRFSGHQFPNYSSELNVNALLLGDSALYLCASSVDGLRLSSYNSPLHFGNGTRLTVT.